This TCR beta chain was obtained from a study of CD8 T cells in Susac syndrome. It was with random hexamers that roughly 0.45 to 1 ug RNA was reverse transcribed. An immunoSEQ multiplex PCR generated amplified TCR beta CDR3 products spanning 54 Vbeta and 13 Jbeta. MiXCR, run by TCRdb on the immunoSEQ multiplex PCR reads, gives a single entry per CDR3 protein. The table includes hundreds of thousands of distinct CDR3 sequences, about 85% detected once. The CDR3 loop spans 15 amino acids. Germline V gene lookup returns CDR1 MNHEY and CDR2 SMNVEV (reference sequence). The V segment lost 6 bases and the J segment 4 bases; nucleotides outside the gene matches: 9. Stable or active relapsing-remitting multiple sclerosis, untreated and meeting revised McDonald criteria, defined the controls. Negative isolation yielded CD8+ and CD4+ T cells; FACS enriched TEMRA cells.

The sequence derives from a human donor with multiple sclerosis. The genes are TRBV27 and TRBJ2-1; 7 positions match TRBD1. The specimen was CD8+ T cells from PBMCs. The CDR3 DNA follows: TGTGCCAGCAGCTACCTCGGGACAGCTTACAATGAGCAGTTCTTC. It encodes CASSYLGTAYNEQFF.